This TCR beta chain was obtained from a study of human thymus T cells. Sequencing used immunoSEQ multiplex PCR; TCRdb keeps in-frame clones, though not all of them. The sample carries tens of thousands of clones, roughly 94% recorded once. Resected material from corrective heart surgery provided the thymus tissue analysed. V trimming: 1 base; J trimming: 4 bases; junction bases outside the gene matches: 12. The CDR3 is 18 residues long. CDR1 is SEHNR and CDR2 is FQNEAQ in the germline V gene (reference sequence). The chain couples TRBV7-9 to TRBJ2-1, with 8 bases lining up with TRBD2. The receptor was isolated from a girl under two years old with a congenital heart defect but otherwise immunologically healthy. The sample taken for sequencing was thymus tissue. The chain's CDR3 is CASSLVGPGLVSYNEQFF. As DNA, the CDR3 is TGTGCCAGCAGCTTAGTAGGACCGGGACTAGTCTCATACAATGAGCAGTTCTTC.